This entry concerns a single T cell receptor beta chain. This record comes from a study of blood T cell repertoires in COVID-19. Study overall: T cells, B-cell-depleted T cells, or PBMCs supplied cDNA or gDNA.

Libraries were prepared by immunoSEQ multiplex PCR; TCRdb keeps only in-frame clonotypes and omits some of them. The sample lists tens of thousands of clones; 75% to 95% were seen once. Per the germline V gene, CDR1 is DFQATT and CDR2 is SNEGSKA (reference sequence). Trimming removed 3 bases from V and 0 bases from J, with 9 bases in between. The CDR3 length is 14 residues. The rearrangement joins TRBV20-1 to TRBJ1-3; D not resolved. This TCR was sampled from a woman of 80 years or more with acute or convalescent COVID-19. The sample consisted of peripheral blood. The CDR3 sequence is CSASLASSGNTIYF. CDR3 nucleotide sequence: TGCAGTGCTAGTTTAGCCAGCTCTGGAAACACCATATATTTT.